The sequence of this T cell receptor (beta chain) was determined in a study of blood T cell repertoires in COVID-19. Study context: The United States, Italy and Spain were the sources of the acute and convalescent COVID-19 samples. Nucleic acid was either cDNA or gDNA, and it came from T cells, B-cell-depleted T cells, or PBMCs.

Clones were read by immunoSEQ multiplex PCR, and TCRdb kept only the in-frame ones, dropping some. Found here are 150,000 to 200,000 clones, 86% of them singletons; the top ten hold more than 7.5%. The study recruited people aged roughly 18 to 100 years across approximately 24 US areas. Which cohort a participant joined came from the clinical history participants gave. Sequenced sample: PBMCs or T cells enriched from blood (not recorded which). The sequence derives from a woman aged 30 to 39 who had recovered from COVID-19.

Here the CDR3 reads CASSLLGAAAQHF. Written as DNA, the CDR3 is TGTGCCAGCAGCTTACTGGGGGCGGCAGCCCAGCATTTT. V gene TRBV7-4 combines with J gene TRBJ1-5; a possible D gene is TRBD1 (6 bases). The V and J ends lost 2 bases and 11 bases respectively, with 13 bases between them. CDR1 is SGHVT and CDR2 is SQSDAQ in the germline V gene. This CDR3 has 13 amino acids.